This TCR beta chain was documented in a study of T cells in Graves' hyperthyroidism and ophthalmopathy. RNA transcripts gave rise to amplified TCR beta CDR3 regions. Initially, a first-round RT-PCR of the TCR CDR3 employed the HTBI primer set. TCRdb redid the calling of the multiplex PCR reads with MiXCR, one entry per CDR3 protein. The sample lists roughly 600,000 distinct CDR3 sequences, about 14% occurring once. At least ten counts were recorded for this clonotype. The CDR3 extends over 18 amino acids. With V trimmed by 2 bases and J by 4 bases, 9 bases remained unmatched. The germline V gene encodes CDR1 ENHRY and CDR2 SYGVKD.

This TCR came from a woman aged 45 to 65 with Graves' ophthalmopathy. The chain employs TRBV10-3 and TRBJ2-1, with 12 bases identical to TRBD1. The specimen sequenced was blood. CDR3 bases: TGTGCCATCAGTGAGCAAACCGGGACAGGGGGCGTTTACAATGAGCAGTTCTTC. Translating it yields CAISEQTGTGGVYNEQFF.